These T cell receptor beta chains were read from a single sample in a study of Ad26.COV2.S vaccination and SARS-CoV-2 variants. Clones were read by immunoSEQ multiplex PCR, and TCRdb kept only the in-frame ones, dropping some. The data contain 400,000 to 500,000 clones, 80% to 90% of them seen just once; the ten biggest clones take up 2.5% to 3%. Source: peripheral blood, taken in a trial of Ad26.COV2.S vaccine versus placebo. These receptors were collected from a person between 18 and 59 years old who received the Ad26.COV2.S COVID-19 vaccine or a placebo. CDR3s include the opening cysteine and the closing phenylalanine or tryptophan. The D gene is left open where the match is weak. Size is omitted from some rows. Given values are once, few, many or a class for expanded clones.

>TRBJ2-2|.|.|TRBV2
CASRPGHITGELFF
TGTGCCAGCAGACCGGGACATATCACCGGGGAGCTGTTTTTT
>TRBJ2-3|.|.|TRBV6-2/TRBV6-3
CASSYSDLGRTDTQYF
TGTGCCAGCAGTTACTCGGATCTCGGCCGCACAGATACGCAGTATTTT
>TRBJ2-1|.|.|TRBV24-1
CATSDWNSQSYNEQFF
TGTGCCACCAGTGATTGGAACAGTCAGTCCTACAATGAGCAGTTCTTC
>TRBJ2-3|.|TRBD2|TRBV6-5
CASASGFTDTQYF
TGTGCCAGCGCTAGCGGGTTCACAGATACGCAGTATTTT
>TRBJ1-1|.|.|TRBV28
CASTNLGRTEAFF
TGTGCCAGCACGAACCTGGGAAGGACTGAAGCTTTCTTT
>TRBJ1-4|once|.|TRBV7-9
CASSLGLPSREKLFF
TGTGCCAGCAGCTTAGGACTTCCAAGCCGTGAAAAACTGTTTTTT
>TRBJ1-4|.|TRBD1|TRBV9
CASSEQGATFSEKLFF
TGTGCCAGCAGCGAGCAGGGGGCCACTTTTTCGGAAAAACTGTTTTTT
>TRBJ2-2|once|TRBD2|TRBV27
CASSFGGANGELFF
TGTGCCAGCAGTTTCGGGGGGGCGAACGGGGAGCTGTTTTTT
>TRBJ2-5|.|.|TRBV5-4
CASSLGGTKETQYF
TGTGCCAGCAGCTTGGGTGGGACCAAAGAGACCCAGTACTTC
>TRBJ1-5|few|TRBD1|TRBV13
CASSLHGTGIQPQHF
TGTGCCAGCAGCCTTCACGGGACAGGGATTCAGCCCCAGCATTTT